This T cell receptor beta chain was sequenced during a study of T cell repertoires in cytomegalovirus infection. Study outcomes and limitations: Clonotype analysis showed dominance of the ex vivo response by HLA-C-restricted CMV-specific TCR beta clonotypes.

Concerning this clonotype: The target antigen is unknown.

CDR1 is MDHEN and CDR2 is SYDVKM in the germline V gene. V lost 4 bases to trimming and J lost 8 bases; unmatched junction nucleotides: 6. This CDR3 comprises 13 residues. TCRdb re-analysed the reads in MiXCR, keeping a single row per CDR3 protein. In the table there are roughly 350,000 distinct CDR3 sequences, approximately 35% of which are singletons. V and J are TRBV28 and TRBJ1-2, with 8 bases aligning to TRBD1. The clonotype originates from a human donor in good health (CMV status not recorded). Some clones in this sample may be carry-over from other donors' samples. The sample consisted of cultured PBMCs, taken from culture after CMV antigen stimulation. Written as DNA, the CDR3 is TGTGCCAGCAGTTCTGACAGGGGAGAAGGCTACACCTTC. This gives the protein CASSSDRGEGYTF.